This T cell receptor beta chain was obtained from a study of blood T cells in healthy people across ages. Study results and limitations: Observed TCR beta diversity showed a strong correlation with the percentage of naive T cells as measured by flow cytometry. Higher diversity and more naive CD4+ cells were features of long-lived donors, compared to aged donors.

CDR3 size: 16 residues. V lost 0 bases to trimming and J lost 0 bases, with 9 bases between them. Germline V gene data show CDR1 as LNHNV and CDR2 as YYDKDF (reference sequence). Combining a sample-barcoded 5' primer with a J-beta primer mix, a second PCR ran for about 7 to 12 cycles. Tagging of each cDNA molecule was performed by a template-switch adaptor with 12 random nucleotides. MiXCR, run by TCRdb on the 5' RACE reads, gives a single entry per CDR3 protein. The sample has approximately 1.5 million distinct CDR3 sequences; approximately 39% are singletons. Worth noting for this clonotype: The antigen is undetermined.

This receptor was identified in a woman younger than 30 in good health. This chain joins TRBV15 and TRBJ1-3; possibly TRBD1 for D (6 bases). Sequences were obtained from blood. CDR3 sequence reads: CATSRDQGNSGNTIYF. The CDR3, as DNA: TGTGCCACCAGCAGAGATCAGGGGAACTCTGGAAACACCATATATTTT.